This entry lists 32 T cell receptor beta chains sequenced from one sample in a study of CDR3 diversity in severe acne. TCRdb analysed the PCR reads with MiXCR anew, one entry per CDR3 protein. The data show roughly 93,000 distinct CDR3 sequences, around 54% seen once. Sequencing was performed on blood. The receptor source for this set is a male donor with severe acne vulgaris.

This clonotype was counted ten times or more. The rearrangement links TRBV20-1 to TRBJ2-7; D is ambiguous. This CDR3 is 12 amino acids long. V was clipped by 4 bases and J by 3 bases, with 10 bases between them. Germline CDR1 reads DFQATT; CDR2 reads SNEGSKA (reference sequence). The CDR3 DNA sequence: TGCAGTGCTAAGGAGCGTTTCTACGAGCAGTACTTC. Amino acid sequence: CSAKERFYEQYF.

This clonotype was seen ten or more times. The chain joins TRBV29-1 to TRBJ1-5; maybe TRBD1 (5 bases). V dropped 0 bases and J dropped 2 bases, with 11 bases sitting between them. This CDR3 has 15 residues. CDR1 is SQVTM and CDR2 is ANQGSEA in the germline V gene. CDR3 in amino acids: CSVEESGLGNQPQHF. The CDR3 DNA reads TGCAGCGTTGAAGAATCAGGGTTAGGCAATCAGCCCCAGCATTTT.

A few counts support this clonotype. The V gene is TRBV24-1, the J gene TRBJ2-6, with a weak D call TRBD2 (6 bases). The CDR3 has 15 residues. Germline V gene data show CDR1 as KGHDR and CDR2 as SFDVKD. Trimming removed 11 bases at V and 3 bases at J, with 16 bases between. The CDR3 sequence is CASSRGGDGANVLTF. For the CDR3, the DNA is TGTGCCAGCAGCCGAGGAGGGGATGGGGCCAACGTCCTGACTTTC.

This clonotype was counted at least ten times. This chain's CDR3 is CASSFSGTQETQYF. The CDR3 DNA sequence: TGCGCCAGCAGCTTTAGCGGGACCCAAGAGACCCAGTACTTC. V is TRBV5-1 and J is TRBJ2-5; 8 nucleotides match TRBD2. This CDR3 region has 14 residues. CDR1 is SGHRS, CDR2 YFSETQ, per germline. J lost 1 base, V lost 2 bases, and 1 base had no gene match.

V is TRBV9 and J is TRBJ1-1; TRBD1 aligns across 8 bases. CDR1 and CDR2 from the germline V gene are SGDLS and YYNGEE. The CDR3 spans 13 residues. The junction had 0 bases not matched to a gene; V was cut back by 0 bases and J by 5 bases. CDR3 residues: CASSVGQGTEAFF. CDR3 coding DNA: TGTGCCAGCAGCGTAGGACAGGGGACTGAAGCTTTCTTT. Based on the CDR3 plus reference TRBV9 and TRBJ1-1, the full variable domain is DSGVTQTPKHLITATGQRVTLRCSPRSGDLSVYWYQQSLDQGLQFLIQYYNGEERAKGNILERFSAQQFPDLHSELNLSSLELGDSALYFCASSVGQGTEAFFGQGTRLTVV.

This chain uses TRBV27 with TRBJ1-2; 7 positions match TRBD1. The CDR3 contains 13 residues. Unmatched junction bases numbered 9, after V lost 2 bases and J lost 12 bases. Germline V CDR1 and CDR2: MNHEY, SMNVEV (reference sequence). CDR3 sequence reads: CASSLVGTDSHTF. The CDR3 bases are TGTGCCAGCAGTTTAGTCGGGACAGACTCCCACACCTTC.

This clonotype turned up a few times. This sequence joins TRBV6-5 and TRBJ2-5; a possible D gene is TRBD2 (7 bases). Germline lookup yields CDR1 MNHEY and CDR2 SVGAGI. The CDR3 runs to 17 residues. V lost 0 bases and J lost 10, with 24 bases in between. In DNA, the CDR3 is TGTGCCAGCAGTTACTCCGGACAGAGCGGGGCCGGTGGAGACCAGTACTTC. It yields the protein CASSYSGQSGAGGDQYF.

At least ten counts were recorded for this clonotype. The genes are TRBV9 and TRBJ1-1; D uncertain. From germline, CDR1 is SGDLS and CDR2 YYNGEE. Trimming removed 0 bases from V and 4 bases from J, with 13 bases in between. The length of the CDR3 is 15 residues. The CDR3 coding sequence is TGTGCCAGCAGCGTAGGAGGGAACAGTTTCACTGAAGCTTTCTTT. This translates into CASSVGGNSFTEAFF. Complete variable domain (other parts from reference TRBV9 and TRBJ1-1): DSGVTQTPKHLITATGQRVTLRCSPRSGDLSVYWYQQSLDQGLQFLIQYYNGEERAKGNILERFSAQQFPDLHSELNLSSLELGDSALYFCASSVGGNSFTEAFFGQGTRLTVV.

The CDR3 bases are TGTGCCAGCAGCTGGGGACTAGCGGGTGCCTACGAGCAGTACTTC. Its translation is CASSWGLAGAYEQYF. The chain couples TRBV7-8 to TRBJ2-7; 12 nucleotides align to TRBD2. The length of the CDR3 is 15 residues. J was trimmed by 2 bases and V by 4 bases; bases with no gene match: 3. Germline CDR1 is SGHVS and CDR2 is FQNEAQ.

This clonotype turned up a few times. The chain uses TRBV6-1 and TRBJ1-2, with D tentatively TRBD1 (6 bases). The CDR3 runs 15 residues. The germline gives CDR1 MNHNS, CDR2 SASEGT. V gave up 4 bases and J gave up 2 bases, with 14 bases separating them. CDR3 nucleotide sequence: TGTGCCAGCAGTGTTACAGGGCGCACAAACTATGGCTACACCTTC. Amino acids: CASSVTGRTNYGYTF.

In this sample, this clonotype turned up a few times. J is TRBJ1-2 and V is TRBV10-3; D is uncertain. Germline-derived CDR1 and CDR2 are ENHRY and SYGVKD. Between the trimmed V and J ends, which lost 2 bases and 5 bases, there was a span of 9 bases. There are 13 residues in the CDR3. Written as DNA, the CDR3 is TGTGCCATCAGTGAGGCAAACCCATATGGCTACACCTTC. Its protein product is CAISEANPYGYTF.

This clonotype showed up just a few times. The gene calls are TRBV7-9 and TRBJ2-6, with D perhaps given as TRBD1 or TRBD2 (5 bases each). Germline assignment: CDR1 SEHNR and CDR2 FQNEAQ (reference sequence). V was pared by 5 bases and J by 1 base, with 18 bases between. The CDR3 has 18 amino acids. The chain's CDR3 is CASSLNEPWGSGANVLTF. For the CDR3, the DNA is TGTGCCAGCAGCCTAAACGAACCCTGGGGGTCTGGGGCCAACGTCCTGACTTTC.

The CDR3 DNA is TGCGCCAGCAGCAAGGGACTAGCGGGAACCTACCAAGAGACCCAGTACTTC. It translates to CASSKGLAGTYQETQYF. The J gene is TRBJ2-5, the V gene TRBV5-1, with TRBD2 identical over 13 bases. Germline trimming cut 4 bases from V and 0 bases from J; bases unmatched to any gene: 6. This CDR3 has 17 amino acids. Germline lookup yields CDR1 SGHRS and CDR2 YFSETQ.

This clonotype was counted only a few times. The rearrangement uses TRBV7-9 and TRBJ2-7; no reliable D call. CDR3 length: 12 residues. Germline CDR1 and CDR2: SEHNR and FQNEAQ (reference sequence). V was shortened by 4 bases and J by 2 bases, with 6 bases between the two germline ends. CDR3: CASSSPPYEQYF. CDR3 coding DNA: TGTGCCAGCAGCTCACCGCCCTACGAGCAGTACTTC.

The CDR3 region has the DNA TGCAGTGCTATTACTAGCGGGAGGGCGGTCTACGAGCAGTACTTC. It codes for CSAITSGRAVYEQYF. The rearrangement joins TRBV20-1 to TRBJ2-7, with 13 bases that match TRBD2. V shed 4 bases, J shed 3 bases, and the junction held 6 bases outside the gene matches. Germline assignment: CDR1 DFQATT and CDR2 SNEGSKA (reference sequence). CDR3 length: 15 amino acids.

There are a few counts of this clonotype. The J gene is TRBJ2-7, the V gene TRBV10-3; 7 nucleotides align to TRBD2. Germline assignment: CDR1 ENHRY and CDR2 SYGVKD. The V and J ends lost 2 bases and 3 bases, in that order; junction bases with no gene match: 13. The CDR3 length is 17 residues. The CDR3 coding sequence is TGTGCCATCAGTGAGAAGAGCGGGGATGCCAAACTCTACGAGCAGTACTTC. Translated: CAISEKSGDAKLYEQYF.

The V call is TRBV29-1, the J call TRBJ2-7; 7 bases match TRBD1. V lost 6 bases, J lost 4 bases, and 6 bases stayed unmatched. This CDR3 spans 12 amino acids. The V gene's germline CDR1 is SQVTM and CDR2 ANQGSEA. The CDR3 DNA reads TGCAGCGTGACAGGGAAGCCTTACGAGCAGTACTTC. It specifies CSVTGKPYEQYF.

Points on this clonotype: This may be a read error, as it is one base from a much larger clone. The genes are TRBV7-9 and TRBJ2-1; the match to TRBD2 covers 11 bases. Germline V gene data show CDR1 as SEHNR and CDR2 as FQNEAQ (reference sequence). This CDR3 has 17 amino acids. The V and J ends lost 8 bases and 2 bases, in that order; junction bases with no gene match: 11. The DNA of the CDR3 is TGTGCCAGCGGCCCTCCGGGACTAGCGGTCCCCTACAATGAGCAGTTCTTC. This encodes CASGPPGLAVPYNEQFF.

This clonotype was recorded only once. One end of the junction does not line up with germline, which may come from a read error. The genes are TRBV2 and TRBJ2-5; 7 bases are shared with TRBD1. The CDR3 is 13 residues long. Germline CDR1 is SNHLY and CDR2 is FYNNEI. Here the CDR3 DNA reads TGTGCCAGCAGGGACAGGTACCAAGAGACTCAGTACTTC. Protein product: CASRDRYQETQYF. Supplemented by reference TRBV2 and TRBJ2-5, the full variable domain reads EPEVTQTPSHQVTQMGQEVILRCVPISNHLYFYWYRQILGQKVEFLVSFYNNEISEKSEIFDDQFSVERPDGSNFTLKIRSTKLEDSAMYFCASRDRYQETQYFGPGTRLLVL.

This clonotype was seen ten or more times. The chain joins TRBV7-9 to TRBJ2-7, with TRBD1 matching 9 bases. V shed 5 bases and J 3 bases; nucleotides not matched to a gene: 8. The CDR3 is 15 amino acids. CDR1 is SEHNR and CDR2 is FQNEAQ in the germline V gene (reference sequence). The CDR3 DNA sequence: TGTGCCAGCAGCCCCACCGGGACAGGGTTCTACGAGCAGTACTTC. As protein: CASSPTGTGFYEQYF.

The chain carries TRBV10-3 and TRBJ2-7, with TRBD1 as a possible D gene (5 bases). V lost 8 bases, J lost 0 bases, and 8 bases lay in between. Looked up from germline, CDR1 is ENHRY and CDR2 is SYGVKD. The CDR3 runs to 12 residues. CDR3 residues: CAIGQISYEQYF. For the CDR3, the DNA is TGTGCCATCGGACAAATCTCCTACGAGCAGTACTTC.

The J gene is TRBJ2-6, the V gene TRBV7-3; a possible D gene is TRBD1 (5 bases). CDR3 size: 18 residues. Germline V gene lookup returns CDR1 SGHTA and CDR2 FQGTGA. Between the trimmed V and J ends, which lost 1 base and 0 bases, there was a span of 13 bases. CDR3 nucleotide sequence: TGTGCCAGCAGCTTAATCCAGGGCCTGGTCTCTGGGGCCAACGTCCTGACTTTC. Translating gives CASSLIQGLVSGANVLTF. Full variable domain (remainder filled in from reference TRBV7-3 and TRBJ2-6): GAGVSQTPSNKVTEKGKYVELRCDPISGHTALYWYRQSLGQGPEFLIYFQGTGAADDSGLPNDRFFAVRPEGSVSTLKIQRTERGDSAVYLCASSLIQGLVSGANVLTFGAGSRLTVL.

This clonotype was counted between two and nine times. V and J are TRBV2 and TRBJ2-7; D may be TRBD2 (5 bases). The CDR3 is made up of 12 amino acids. V was shortened by 5 bases and J by 6 bases, with 11 bases between the two germline ends. Germline V gene sequence: CDR1 SNHLY, CDR2 FYNNEI. This CDR3 reads CASSNRGREQYF. The CDR3 bases are TGTGCCAGCAGTAACCGGGGTCGCGAGCAGTACTTC.

This clonotype has only a few counts. One base away lies a much larger clone, so this may be a sequencing read error. The chain links TRBV7-2 to TRBJ2-7; 7 bases align to TRBD2. The CDR3 totals 16 residues. Looked up from germline, CDR1 is SGHTA and CDR2 is FQGNSA. The CDR3 spells CASSRSGAGNFYEQCF. CDR3 nucleotides: TGTGCCAGCAGCCGGAGCGGGGCGGGTAATTTCTACGAGCAGTGCTTC.

A word on this clonotype: A much larger clone lies one base from this, so it may be a read error. The V and J genes are TRBV6-4 and TRBJ2-3, with unresolved D. The CDR3 totals 14 residues. CDR1 MRHNA and CDR2 SNTAGT come from the germline V gene. DNA for the CDR3: TGTGGCAGCAGTAAGGACGGTGACACAGATACGCAGTATTTT. Translation: CGSSKDGDTDTQYF.

The gene calls are TRBV29-1 and TRBJ2-5, with 9 bases matching TRBD2. The CDR3 loop spans 14 amino acids. The junction had 4 bases not matched to a gene; V was cut back by 4 bases and J by 1 base. The germline gives CDR1 SQVTM, CDR2 ANQGSEA. The CDR3 spells CSVVAGGLQETQYF. The CDR3 nucleotides read TGCAGCGTTGTGGCGGGAGGGCTCCAAGAGACCCAGTACTTC.

This chain joins TRBV5-6 and TRBJ1-2, with a possible D match to TRBD1 (5 bases). The CDR3 extends over 15 amino acids. With 0 bases removed from V and 2 bases from J, the gap between germline ends came to 11 bases. Looked up from germline, CDR1 is SGHDT and CDR2 is YYEEEE. CDR3 residues: CASSLAAGSNYGYTF. The CDR3, as DNA: TGTGCCAGCAGCTTGGCCGCAGGGAGCAACTATGGCTACACCTTC. The full variable domain, completed using reference TRBV5-6 and TRBJ1-2, is DAGVTQSPTHLIKTRGQQVTLRCSPKSGHDTVSWYQQALGQGPQFIFQYYEEEERQRGNFPDRFSGHQFPNYSSELNVNALLLGDSALYLCASSLAAGSNYGYTFGSGTRLTVV.

This clonotype is classed as medium-sized. In nucleotides, the CDR3 is TGCAGTGCTAGTCCGCCAGGGGGCGGTCAGCCCCAGCATTTT. This sequence encodes CSASPPGGGQPQHF. V is TRBV20-1 and J is TRBJ1-5; 8 bases are a match to TRBD1. CDR3 length: 14 residues. In germline, CDR1 is DFQATT, CDR2 SNEGSKA (reference sequence). The junction had 7 bases not matched to a gene; V was cut back by 3 bases and J by 6 bases.

This clonotype occurred many times. The chain couples TRBV30 to TRBJ2-7; no reliable D call. V lost 2 bases and J lost 3, with 5 bases in between. This CDR3 has 11 amino acids. The germline CDR1 and CDR2 sequences are GTSNPN and SVGIG (reference sequence). In DNA form, the CDR3 reads TGTGCCTGGAGTCCCAGCTACGAGCAGTACTTC. It yields the protein CAWSPSYEQYF.

In regard to this clonotype: The junction differs from germline at one of its ends, possibly a read error. The chain couples TRBV7-3 to TRBJ2-2; D could derive from TRBD1 or TRBD2 (5 bases each). Germline V CDR1 and CDR2: SGHTA, FQGTGA. The CDR3 consists of 17 residues. CDR3 sequence (DNA): TGTGCCAACAGCTTACCGGGACGGGCGGTTAACACCGGGGAGCTGTTTTTT. It is translated as CANSLPGRAVNTGELFF. The whole variable domain, filled in from reference TRBV7-3 and TRBJ2-2, reads GAGVSQTPSNKVTEKGKYVELRCDPISGHTALYWYRQSLGQGPEFLIYFQGTGAADDSGLPNDRFFAVRPEGSVSTLKIQRTERGDSAVYLCANSLPGRAVNTGELFFGEGSRLTVL.

This clonotype was seen many times. The V and J genes are TRBV2 and TRBJ2-7, with a weak D call TRBD2 (6 bases). This CDR3 is 15 amino acids long. V was shortened by 5 bases and J by 7 bases, with 21 bases between the two germline ends. CDR1 SNHLY and CDR2 FYNNEI come from the germline V gene. This CDR3 is CASSRQIPDAGEQYV. The CDR3 DNA reads as TGTGCCAGCAGTAGACAGATCCCCGACGCGGGGGAGCAGTACGTC.

The rearrangement joins TRBV9 to TRBJ1-6, with unresolved D. In germline, CDR1 is SGDLS, CDR2 YYNGEE. CDR3 length: 15 amino acids. The germline V and J ends were trimmed by 4 bases and 10 bases, with 18 bases remaining between them. CDR3 in DNA: TGTGCCAGCAGCTCGACGTTAGGCCCAAGATCACCCCTCCACTTT. It codes for CASSSTLGPRSPLHF. Looking up the rest from reference TRBV9 and TRBJ1-6 gives the full variable domain: DSGVTQTPKHLITATGQRVTLRCSPRSGDLSVYWYQQSLDQGLQFLIQYYNGEERAKGNILERFSAQQFPDLHSELNLSSLELGDSALYFCASSSTLGPRSPLHFGNGTRLTVT.